This T cell receptor (beta chain) was sequenced for a study of T cells in narcolepsy. Looking at the study overall: Healthy controls were enrolled alongside patients with narcolepsy type 1 or type 2. Findings and limits, study-wide: Blood of same and different patients, but not healthy controls, reportedly held recurring autoreactive clonotypes. Same-patient CSF and blood CD4+ T cell clonotypes included HCRT-specific and TRIB2-specific autoreactive ones. In some patient and control memory CD4+ samples, autoreactive clones were absent.

Remarks on this clone: The target antigen is unknown.

Clones were sequenced by immunoSEQ multiplex PCR, and TCRdb holds only the in-frame ones, with some missing. Of 20,000 to 25,000 clones in the sample, approximately 85% were seen once. Trimming cost V 1 base and J 7 bases, with 11 bases left between them. Germline CDR1 MGHRA, CDR2 YSYEKL. CDR3 size: 14 residues. The rearrangement joins TRBV4-1 to TRBJ1-5, with a tentative D call TRBD1 (6 bases). This receptor was identified in a human donor with narcolepsy. Sequenced: CD45RA- memory CD4+ T cells from PBMCs. CDR3 DNA: TGCGCCAGCAGCCAAGTTCCAGGGGTGCAGCCCCAGCATTTT. Protein sequence: CASSQVPGVQPQHF.